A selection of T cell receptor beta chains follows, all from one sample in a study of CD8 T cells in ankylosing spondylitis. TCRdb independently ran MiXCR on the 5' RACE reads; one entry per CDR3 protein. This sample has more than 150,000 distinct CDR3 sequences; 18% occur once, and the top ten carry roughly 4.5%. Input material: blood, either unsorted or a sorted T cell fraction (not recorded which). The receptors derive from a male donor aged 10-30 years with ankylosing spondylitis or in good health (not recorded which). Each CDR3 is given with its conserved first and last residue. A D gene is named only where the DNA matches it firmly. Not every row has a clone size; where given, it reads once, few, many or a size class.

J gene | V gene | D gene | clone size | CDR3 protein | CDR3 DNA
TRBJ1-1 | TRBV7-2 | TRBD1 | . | CASSRDREELNTEAFF | TGTGCCAGCAGTCGAGACAGGGAAGAGTTGAACACTGAAGCTTTCTTT
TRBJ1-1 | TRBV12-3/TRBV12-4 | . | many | CASSLIGLGTEAFF | TGTGCCAGCAGTTTAATAGGGCTCGGAACTGAAGCTTTCTTT
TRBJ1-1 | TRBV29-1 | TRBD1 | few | CSGRDRYTEAFF | TGCAGCGGCCGGGACAGATACACTGAAGCTTTCTTT
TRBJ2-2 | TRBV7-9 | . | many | CASDTGELFF | TGTGCCAGTGACACCGGGGAGCTGTTTTTT
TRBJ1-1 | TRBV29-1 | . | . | CSVEGRAEAFF | TGCAGCGTTGAAGGCAGGGCTGAAGCTTTCTTT
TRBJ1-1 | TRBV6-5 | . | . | CASSYSLVRSTEAFF | TGTGCCAGCAGTTACTCGTTGGTGAGGAGCACTGAAGCTTTCTTT
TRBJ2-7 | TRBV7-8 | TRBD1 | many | CASSLKGGAYEQYF | TGTGCCAGCAGCTTAAAAGGGGGCGCCTACGAGCAGTACTTC
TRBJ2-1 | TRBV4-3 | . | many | CASSQCLYQFF | TGCGCCAGCAGCCAATGTTTATATCAGTTCTTC
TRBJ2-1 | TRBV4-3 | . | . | CASSHDLDSYNEQFF | TGCGCCAGCAGCCATGACTTGGACAGCTACAATGAGCAGTTCTTC
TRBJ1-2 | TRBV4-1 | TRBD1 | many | CASSQDLDRGAGYGYTF | TGCGCCAGCAGCCAAGATCTGGACAGGGGGGCTGGCTATGGCTACACCTTC
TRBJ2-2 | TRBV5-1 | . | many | CASTKSAGGELFF | TGCGCCAGCACAAAGAGTGCCGGCGGGGAGCTGTTTTTT
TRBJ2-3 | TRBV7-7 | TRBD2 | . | CASSLSAGATPTGTQYF | TGTGCCAGCAGCTTATCGGCGGGAGCTACCCCTACGGGTACGCAGTATTTT
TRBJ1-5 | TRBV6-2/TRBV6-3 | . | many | CASSYSGGLMQPQHF | TGTGCCAGCAGTTACTCGGGGGGATTGATGCAGCCCCAGCATTTT
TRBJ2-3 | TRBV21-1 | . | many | CASGGGLTDTQYF | TGTGCCAGCGGGGGGGGGCTAACAGATACGCAGTATTTT
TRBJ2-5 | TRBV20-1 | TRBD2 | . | CSAPPSGSHETQYF | TGCAGTGCTCCCCCTAGCGGGAGTCACGAGACCCAGTACTTC
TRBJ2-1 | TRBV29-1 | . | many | CSVPDYNEQFF | TGCAGCGTGCCCGACTACAATGAGCAGTTCTTC
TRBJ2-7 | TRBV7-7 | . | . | CASSRGTTYEQYF | TGTGCCAGCAGCCGCGGGACAACCTACGAGCAGTACTTC
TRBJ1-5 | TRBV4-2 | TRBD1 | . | CASSPDRGSQQPQHF | TGTGCCAGCAGCCCAGACAGGGGGTCTCAACAGCCCCAGCATTTT
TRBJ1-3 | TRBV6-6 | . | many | CASSDADTGYSGNTIYF | TGTGCCAGCAGTGACGCGGACACCGGATACTCTGGAAACACCATATATTTT
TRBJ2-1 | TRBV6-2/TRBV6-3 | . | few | CASRPTGKRDEQFF | TGTGCCAGCAGGCCAACGGGGAAGAGGGATGAGCAGTTCTTC
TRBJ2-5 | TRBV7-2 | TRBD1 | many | CASSLRGRGQETQYF | TGTGCCAGCAGCTTAAGGGGCAGGGGGCAAGAGACCCAGTACTTC
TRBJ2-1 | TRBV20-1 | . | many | CSASVAGRNEQFF | TGCAGTGCTAGCGTCGCGGGGCGGAATGAGCAGTTCTTC
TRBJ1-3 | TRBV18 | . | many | CASSPPQTGNSGNTIYF | TGTGCCAGCTCACCACCCCAAACCGGGAACTCTGGAAACACCATATATTTT
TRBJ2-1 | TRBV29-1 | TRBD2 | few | CSVTEWLAGAYNEQFF | TGCAGCGTTACCGAATGGCTAGCGGGAGCCTACAATGAGCAGTTCTTC
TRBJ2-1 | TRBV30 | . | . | CAWTGSVDEQFF | TGTGCCTGGACCGGTAGTGTGGATGAGCAGTTCTTC
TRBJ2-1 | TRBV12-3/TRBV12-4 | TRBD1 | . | CASSPRTGSNEQFF | TGTGCCAGCAGTCCACGGACAGGAAGCAATGAGCAGTTCTTC
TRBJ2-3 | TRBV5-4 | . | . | CASSLHGGVRTDTQYF | TGTGCCAGCAGCTTGCATGGCGGAGTGCGGACAGATACGCAGTATTTT
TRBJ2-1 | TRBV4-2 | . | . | CASSQVLGQAAYNEQFF | TGTGCCAGCAGCCAAGTACTGGGACAAGCAGCCTACAATGAGCAGTTCTTC
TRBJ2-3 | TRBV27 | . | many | CASSLTRVVTDTQYF | TGTGCCAGCAGTTTGACTCGGGTCGTCACAGATACGCAGTATTTT
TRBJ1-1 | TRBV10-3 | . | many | CAISGRLDTEAFF | TGTGCCATCAGTGGTCGCCTAGACACTGAAGCTTTCTTT
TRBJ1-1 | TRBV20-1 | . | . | CSARRDTEAFF | TGCAGTGCTCGCCGGGACACTGAAGCTTTCTTT
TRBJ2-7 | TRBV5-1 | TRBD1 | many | CASSLPGTGEDEQYF | TGCGCCAGCAGCTTGCCCGGGACAGGGGAGGACGAGCAGTACTTC
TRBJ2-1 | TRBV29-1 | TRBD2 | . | CSVGRPSGSINEQFF | TGCAGCGTCGGCCGGCCTAGCGGGAGTATCAATGAGCAGTTCTTC